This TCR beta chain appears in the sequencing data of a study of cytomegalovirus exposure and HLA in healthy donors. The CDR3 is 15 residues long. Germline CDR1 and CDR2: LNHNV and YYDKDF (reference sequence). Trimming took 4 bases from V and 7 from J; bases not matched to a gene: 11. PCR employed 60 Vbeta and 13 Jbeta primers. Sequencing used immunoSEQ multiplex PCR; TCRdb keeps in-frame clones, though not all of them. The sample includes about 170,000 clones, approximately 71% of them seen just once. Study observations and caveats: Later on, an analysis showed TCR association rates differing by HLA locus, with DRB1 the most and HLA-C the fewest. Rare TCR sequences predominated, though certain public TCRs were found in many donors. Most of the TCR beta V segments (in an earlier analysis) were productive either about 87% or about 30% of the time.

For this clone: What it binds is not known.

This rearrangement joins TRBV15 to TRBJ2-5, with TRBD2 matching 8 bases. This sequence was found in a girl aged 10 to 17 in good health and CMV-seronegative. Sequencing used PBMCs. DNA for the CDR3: TGTGCCACCAGCACGACTAGCGAATCCACAGGGACCCAGTACTTC. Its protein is CATSTTSESTGTQYF.